The rows below give T cell receptor beta chains drawn from one sample of a study of T cells after yellow fever vaccination. TCRdb used MiXCR to reprocess the 5' RACE reads, holding one entry per CDR3 protein. The sample holds about 85,000 distinct CDR3 sequences; 10% to 15% are singletons and the top ten take around 23%. The sequencing here drew on CD8+ T cells not binding an NS4B(214-222) dextramer, sorted from PBMCs, taken less than 25 days after the first yellow fever vaccination. The origin of the receptors is a man aged 18 to 29 who received the YFV17D yellow fever vaccine. CDR3s include the opening cysteine and the closing phenylalanine or tryptophan. D genes are given only for firm matches. Size tells how often a clone was seen (once, few, many) or the class of an expanded clone, and some rows leave it out.

DNA: TGTGCCAGCACCGCTATAGCGGGGGGGCTCTACAATGAGCAGTTCTTC
CDR3: CASTAIAGGLYNEQFF
J: TRBJ2-1
D: TRBD2
V: TRBV27
size: -

DNA: TGCGCCAGCAGCTTGGGACAGAGTAGCACAGATACGCAGTATTTT
CDR3: CASSLGQSSTDTQYF
J: TRBJ2-3
D: -
V: TRBV5-1
size: -

DNA: TGCGCCAGCAGTGAAAGGGGTTATAACTATGGCTACACCTTC
CDR3: CASSERGYNYGYTF
J: TRBJ1-2
D: -
V: TRBV10-2
size: few

DNA: TGTGCCAGCAGGACAGTTTCAGCTAACGAGCAGTACTTC
CDR3: CASRTVSANEQYF
J: TRBJ2-7
D: -
V: TRBV5-5
size: -

DNA: TGCGCCAGCAGCCAAGTCGGGGTCCGTTCCTACAATGAGCAGTTCTTC
CDR3: CASSQVGVRSYNEQFF
J: TRBJ2-1
D: -
V: TRBV4-1
size: few

DNA: TGTTCCAGCAGTTACCTTAGCGGGGGAAAGACCCAGTACTTC
CDR3: CSSSYLSGGKTQYF
J: TRBJ2-5
D: TRBD2
V: TRBV6-5
size: -

DNA: TGTGCCAGCGAGGACGCCTCTGGAAACACCATATATTTT
CDR3: CASEDASGNTIYF
J: TRBJ1-3
D: -
V: TRBV9
size: few

DNA: TGTGCCAGCAGTCAGGGGACTAGCGGGAGCTCCTACAATGAGCAGTTCTTC
CDR3: CASSQGTSGSSYNEQFF
J: TRBJ2-1
D: TRBD2
V: TRBV7-6
size: -

DNA: TGTGCCAGCAGCTTGAAAGGGGTTACGCAGTATTTT
CDR3: CASSLKGVTQYF
J: TRBJ2-3
D: -
V: TRBV5-6
size: -

DNA: TGTGCCTGGAGTATGGGACAGGGGTACAATGAGCAGTTCTTC
CDR3: CAWSMGQGYNEQFF
J: TRBJ2-1
D: TRBD1
V: TRBV30
size: -

DNA: TGTGCCAGCAGTGGGGTCTGGGGGCATGAGCAGTTCTTC
CDR3: CASSGVWGHEQFF
J: TRBJ2-1
D: -
V: TRBV27
size: -

DNA: TGCGCCAGCAGCGAAGGGCAGGGTGGGGGCTATGGCTACACCTTC
CDR3: CASSEGQGGGYGYTF
J: TRBJ1-2
D: -
V: TRBV4-1
size: -

DNA: TGTGCCAGCAGCTTAAAATTTGTCGGACAGGGGAGCACAGATACGCAGTATTTT
CDR3: CASSLKFVGQGSTDTQYF
J: TRBJ2-3
D: TRBD1
V: TRBV11-2
size: -

DNA: TGTGCCAGCAGTTTCGGGACGGCGGAAGCTTTCTTT
CDR3: CASSFGTAEAFF
J: TRBJ1-1
D: -
V: TRBV12-3/TRBV12-4
size: few

DNA: TGCAGTGCCGCGGGGGGCCGCGGCACAGATACGCAGTATTTT
CDR3: CSAAGGRGTDTQYF
J: TRBJ2-3
D: TRBD2
V: TRBV20-1
size: few

DNA: TGCGCCAGCAGCCCTCCCGGGGGAAGCTCCTACAATGAGCAGTTCTTC
CDR3: CASSPPGGSSYNEQFF
J: TRBJ2-1
D: -
V: TRBV5-1
size: -

DNA: TGCGCCAGCAGCGTTGTGCCTGGAAACACCATATATTTT
CDR3: CASSVVPGNTIYF
J: TRBJ1-3
D: -
V: TRBV4-1
size: -

DNA: TGTGCCAGCTCCGCCGCAGGCAGGGTCCGGTCCTACGAGCAGTACTTC
CDR3: CASSAAGRVRSYEQYF
J: TRBJ2-7
D: -
V: TRBV18
size: -

DNA: TGTGCCAGCAGCTTTAGGGTGGGGAATGAGCAGTTCTTC
CDR3: CASSFRVGNEQFF
J: TRBJ2-1
D: -
V: TRBV7-2
size: few

DNA: TGCGCCAGCAGCTTGGAAGGGACGGGGGACCCTCGGGATGAGCAGTTCTTC
CDR3: CASSLEGTGDPRDEQFF
J: TRBJ2-1
D: -
V: TRBV5-1
size: few

DNA: TGTGCCAGCAGCCCGGGGCCCGTAGGGGATTTCGGCAATCAGCCCCAGCATTTT
CDR3: CASSPGPVGDFGNQPQHF
J: TRBJ1-5
D: -
V: TRBV7-6
size: -

DNA: TGCAGTGCAAATTCGATAGGGTTGGGATATGGCTACACCTTC
CDR3: CSANSIGLGYGYTF
J: TRBJ1-2
D: -
V: TRBV20-1
size: -

DNA: TGTGCCAGCAGTTTAGTTTCCGCGAGCTCCTACAATGAGCAGTTCTTC
CDR3: CASSLVSASSYNEQFF
J: TRBJ2-1
D: -
V: TRBV27
size: many

DNA: TGTGCCAGCAGCACCCCAGCAGGGTACACTGAAGCTTTCTTT
CDR3: CASSTPAGYTEAFF
J: TRBJ1-1
D: -
V: TRBV7-2
size: -

DNA: TGTGCCAGCAGTTTCAGGGACCAAGAGACCCAGTACTTC
CDR3: CASSFRDQETQYF
J: TRBJ2-5
D: -
V: TRBV27
size: -

DNA: TGTGCCAGCAGTGAAATGTGGACCACAGATACGCAGTATTTT
CDR3: CASSEMWTTDTQYF
J: TRBJ2-3
D: -
V: TRBV2
size: -

DNA: TGTGCCATCAGTGACTCGGGCACCTCTGGGGCCAACGTCCTGACTTTC
CDR3: CAISDSGTSGANVLTF
J: TRBJ2-6
D: -
V: TRBV10-3
size: -

DNA: TGTGCCAGCAGCTTGAAGATAGGGGTCAGGAACACCGGGGAGCTGTTTTTT
CDR3: CASSLKIGVRNTGELFF
J: TRBJ2-2
D: -
V: TRBV5-8
size: -

DNA: TGTGCCAGCAGTCTCTCTAGCGGGGGGCCACACAATGAGCAGTTCTTC
CDR3: CASSLSSGGPHNEQFF
J: TRBJ2-1
D: TRBD2
V: TRBV7-6
size: many

DNA: TGTGCCATCAGTCCCGACAATCAAGAGACCCAGTACTTC
CDR3: CAISPDNQETQYF
J: TRBJ2-5
D: -
V: TRBV10-3
size: few

DNA: TGTGCCAGCAGTGACCGAACTAGCGGGGGGGTCACCGGGGAGCTGTTTTTT
CDR3: CASSDRTSGGVTGELFF
J: TRBJ2-2
D: TRBD2
V: TRBV27
size: few

DNA: TGCGCCAGCAGCCAAGGGGCTAGAAACACTGAAGCTTTCTTT
CDR3: CASSQGARNTEAFF
J: TRBJ1-1
D: -
V: TRBV4-1
size: -

DNA: TGTGCCAGCAGCTTAGGATTAGTCAGTTCACCCCTCCACTTT
CDR3: CASSLGLVSSPLHF
J: TRBJ1-6
D: -
V: TRBV7-8
size: -